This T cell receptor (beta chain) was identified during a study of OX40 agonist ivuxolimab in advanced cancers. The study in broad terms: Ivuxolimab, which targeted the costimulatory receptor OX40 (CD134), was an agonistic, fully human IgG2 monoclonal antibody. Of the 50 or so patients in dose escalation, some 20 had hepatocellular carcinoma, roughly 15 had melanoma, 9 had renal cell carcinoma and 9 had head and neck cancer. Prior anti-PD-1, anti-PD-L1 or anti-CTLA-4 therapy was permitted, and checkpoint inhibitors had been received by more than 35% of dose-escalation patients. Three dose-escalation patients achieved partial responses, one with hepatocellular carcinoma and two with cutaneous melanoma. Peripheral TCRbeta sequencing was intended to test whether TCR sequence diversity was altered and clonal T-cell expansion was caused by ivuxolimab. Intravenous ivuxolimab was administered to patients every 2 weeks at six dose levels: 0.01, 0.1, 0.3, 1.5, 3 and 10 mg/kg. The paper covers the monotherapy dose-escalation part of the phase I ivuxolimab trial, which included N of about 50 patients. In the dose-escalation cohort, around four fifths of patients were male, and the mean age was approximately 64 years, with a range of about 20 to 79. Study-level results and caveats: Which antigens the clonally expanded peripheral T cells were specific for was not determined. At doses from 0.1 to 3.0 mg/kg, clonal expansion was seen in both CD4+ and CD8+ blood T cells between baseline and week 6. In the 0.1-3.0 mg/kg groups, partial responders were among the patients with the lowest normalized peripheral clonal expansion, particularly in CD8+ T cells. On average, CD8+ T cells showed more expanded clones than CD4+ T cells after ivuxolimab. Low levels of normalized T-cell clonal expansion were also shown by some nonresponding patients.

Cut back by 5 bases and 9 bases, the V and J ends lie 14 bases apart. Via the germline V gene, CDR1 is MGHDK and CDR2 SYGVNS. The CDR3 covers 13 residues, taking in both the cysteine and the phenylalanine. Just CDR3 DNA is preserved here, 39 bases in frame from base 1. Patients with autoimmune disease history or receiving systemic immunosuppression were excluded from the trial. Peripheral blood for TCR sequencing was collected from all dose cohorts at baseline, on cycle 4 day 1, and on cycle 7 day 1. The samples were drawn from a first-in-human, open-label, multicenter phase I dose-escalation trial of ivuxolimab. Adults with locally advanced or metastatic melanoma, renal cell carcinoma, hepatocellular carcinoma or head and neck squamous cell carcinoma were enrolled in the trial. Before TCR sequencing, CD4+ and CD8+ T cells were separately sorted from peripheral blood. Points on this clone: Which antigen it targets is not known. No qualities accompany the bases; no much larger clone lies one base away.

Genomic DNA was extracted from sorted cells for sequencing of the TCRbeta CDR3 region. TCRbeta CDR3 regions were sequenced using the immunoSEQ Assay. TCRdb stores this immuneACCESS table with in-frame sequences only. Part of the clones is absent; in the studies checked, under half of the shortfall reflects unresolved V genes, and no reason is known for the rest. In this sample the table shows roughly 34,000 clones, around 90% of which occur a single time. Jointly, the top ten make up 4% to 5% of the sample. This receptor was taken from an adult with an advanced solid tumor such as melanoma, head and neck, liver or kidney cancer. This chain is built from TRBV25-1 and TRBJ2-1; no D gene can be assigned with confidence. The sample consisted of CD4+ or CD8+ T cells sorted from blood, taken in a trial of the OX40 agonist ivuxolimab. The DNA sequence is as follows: TGTGCCAGCAGTACACCCCCGGCGGCTGAGCAGTTCTTC. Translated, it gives CASSTPPAAEQFF.